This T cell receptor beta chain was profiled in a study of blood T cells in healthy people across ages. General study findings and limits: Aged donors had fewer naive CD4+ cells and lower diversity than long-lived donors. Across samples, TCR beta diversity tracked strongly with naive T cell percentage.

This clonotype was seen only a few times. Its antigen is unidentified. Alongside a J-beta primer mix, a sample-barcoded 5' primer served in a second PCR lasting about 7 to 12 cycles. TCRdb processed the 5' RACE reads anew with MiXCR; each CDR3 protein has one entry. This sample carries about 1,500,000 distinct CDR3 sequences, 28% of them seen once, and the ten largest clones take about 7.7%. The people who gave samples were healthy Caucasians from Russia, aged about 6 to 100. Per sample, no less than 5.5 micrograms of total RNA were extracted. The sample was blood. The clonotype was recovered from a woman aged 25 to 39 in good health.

CDR3 in amino acids: CASSPGGRGMRSEQYF. CDR3 DNA: TGTGCCAGCAGCCCGGGGGGCAGGGGTATGCGGAGCGAGCAGTACTTC. This chain joins TRBV5-6 and TRBJ2-7; weak D call: TRBD2 (7 bases). Trimming pared 4 bases from V and 6 bases from J, leaving 23 bases between. The germline CDR1 and CDR2 sequences are SGHDT and YYEEEE. This CDR3 has 16 amino acids.